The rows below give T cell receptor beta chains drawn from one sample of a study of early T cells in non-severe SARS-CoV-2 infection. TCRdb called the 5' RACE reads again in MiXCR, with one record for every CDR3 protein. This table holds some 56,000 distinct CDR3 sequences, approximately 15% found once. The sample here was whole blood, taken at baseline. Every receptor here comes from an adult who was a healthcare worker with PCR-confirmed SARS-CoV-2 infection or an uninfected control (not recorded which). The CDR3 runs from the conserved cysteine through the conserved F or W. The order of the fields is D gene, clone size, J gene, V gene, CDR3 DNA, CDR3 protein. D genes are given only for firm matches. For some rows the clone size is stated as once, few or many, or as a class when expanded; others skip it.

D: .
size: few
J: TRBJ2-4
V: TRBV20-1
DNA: TGCAGTGCTAGTAGGAACTCGTTAGCCAAAAACATTCAGTACTTC
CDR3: CSASRNSLAKNIQYF

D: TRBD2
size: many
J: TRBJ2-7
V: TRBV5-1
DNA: TGCGCCAGCAGCTTGACAGGGACTAGCGGGTTTTACGAGCAGTACTTC
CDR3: CASSLTGTSGFYEQYF

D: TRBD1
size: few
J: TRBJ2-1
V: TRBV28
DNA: TGTGCCAGCAGTCCGCCACAGGGGGCGGCTGGCAATGAGCAGTTCTTC
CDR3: CASSPPQGAAGNEQFF

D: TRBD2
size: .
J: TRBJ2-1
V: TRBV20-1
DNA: TGCAGTGCTAGGGCCGGGACTAGCCCTTTGTACAATGAGCAGTTCTTC
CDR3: CSARAGTSPLYNEQFF

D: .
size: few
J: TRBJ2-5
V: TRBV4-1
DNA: TGCGCCAGCAGCCAACTAATTGGAAAAGAGACCCAGTACTTC
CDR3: CASSQLIGKETQYF

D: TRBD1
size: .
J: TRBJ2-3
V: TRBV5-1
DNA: TGCGCCAGCAGCCGGGACAGGGACACAGATACGCAGTATTTT
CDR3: CASSRDRDTDTQYF

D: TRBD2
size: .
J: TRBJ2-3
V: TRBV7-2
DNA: TGTGCCAGCAGCCCCGGACTAGCGGGAGCAGATACGCAGTATTTT
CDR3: CASSPGLAGADTQYF

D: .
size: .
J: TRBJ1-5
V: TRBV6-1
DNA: TGTGCCAGCAGTTTCAAGTATCAGCCCCAGCATTTT
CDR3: CASSFKYQPQHF

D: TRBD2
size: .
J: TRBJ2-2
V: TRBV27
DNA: TGTGCCAGCAGTCCCAGGGAGGGACTAGCGGGAGGTACCGGGGAGCTGTTTTTT
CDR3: CASSPREGLAGGTGELFF

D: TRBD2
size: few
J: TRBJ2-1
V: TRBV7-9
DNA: TGTGCCAGCAGCTTATGGACTAGCGGAAATGAGCAGTTCTTC
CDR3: CASSLWTSGNEQFF

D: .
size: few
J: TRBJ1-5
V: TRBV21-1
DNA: TGTGCCAGCAGCAAAGAGGGGGACAGCCATCAGCCCCAGCATTTT
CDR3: CASSKEGDSHQPQHF

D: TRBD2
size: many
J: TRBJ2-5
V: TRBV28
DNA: TGTGCCAGCAGCCCGCCCGATCAGCGGGAGGGCGGTCGGGGCCAGTACTTC
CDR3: CASSPPDQREGGRGQYF

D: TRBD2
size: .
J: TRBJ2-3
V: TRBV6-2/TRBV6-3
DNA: TGTGCCAGCAGGAAACTAGCGGAATTCACAGATACGCAGTATTTT
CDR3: CASRKLAEFTDTQYF

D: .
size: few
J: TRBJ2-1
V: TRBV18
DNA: TGTGCCAGCTCACCACGTCTATCCAATGAGCAGTTCTTC
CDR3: CASSPRLSNEQFF